Following are 25 T cell receptor beta chains from one sample sequenced in a study of cytomegalovirus exposure and HLA in healthy donors. The PCR used 60 Vbeta and 13 Jbeta primers. Repertoires were generated with immunoSEQ multiplex PCR, while TCRdb's copy carries only in-frame clones and drops some. The data hold 170,000 or so clones, with over 80% observed a single time. The sample was PBMCs. The receptors come from a man aged 45-65 years in good health and CMV-seronegative.

This chain joins TRBV11-2 and TRBJ2-5; D remains unclear. Trimming stripped 0 bases from V and 5 bases from J, with 7 bases between. Germline lookup yields CDR1 SGHAT and CDR2 FQNNGV. This CDR3 has 13 residues. The CDR3 nucleotides are TGTGCCAGCAGCTTAGACGCGAGGGAGACCCAGTACTTC. Translated, it gives CASSLDARETQYF. The full variable domain, completed using reference TRBV11-2 and TRBJ2-5, is EAGVAQSPRYKIIEKRQSVAFWCNPISGHATLYWYQQILGQGPKLLIQFQNNGVVDDSQLPKDRFSAERLKGVDSTLKIQPAKLEDSAVYLCASSLDARETQYFGPGTRLLVL.

The chain is built from TRBV4-1 and TRBJ2-2; the match to TRBD2 covers 11 bases. With V trimmed by 2 bases and J by 2 bases, 7 bases remained unmatched. Per the germline V gene, CDR1 is MGHRA and CDR2 is YSYEKL. The CDR3 runs to 18 residues. In DNA, the CDR3 is TGCGCCAGCAGCCAACCGGGGCTAGCGGGGGGCAACACCGGGGAGCTGTTTTTT. It encodes CASSQPGLAGGNTGELFF.

DNA of the CDR3: TGTGCCAGTAGTAACCGAGGCACCGCTAGCACAGATACGCAGTATTTT. It is translated as CASSNRGTASTDTQYF. V and J are TRBV19 and TRBJ2-3; D unresolved. The CDR3 has 16 amino acids. Germline-derived CDR1 and CDR2 are LNHDA and SQIVND (reference sequence). The germline V and J ends were trimmed by 4 bases and 0 bases, with 14 bases remaining between them.

V usage is TRBV19 and J usage is TRBJ1-3; D uncertain. Germline CDR1 LNHDA, CDR2 SQIVND (reference sequence). The V end was cut by 7 bases, the J end by 0 bases, with 16 bases between. The CDR3 runs to 16 residues. CDR3 DNA sequence: TGTGCCAGTACCCATGGCAGGTTATACTCTGGAAACACCATATATTTT. Protein: CASTHGRLYSGNTIYF.

The rearrangement links TRBV4-2 to TRBJ1-3, with 7 nucleotides matching TRBD1. The CDR3 contains 16 residues. Trimming at V came to 1 base and at J to 4 bases, leaving 7 bases not matched to a gene. Germline CDR1 reads LGHNA; CDR2 reads YNFKEQ. The CDR3, as DNA: TGTGCCAGCAGCCAAGTATCAAGGGGGCACGGAAACACCATATATTTT. This translates into CASSQVSRGHGNTIYF.

The chain has TRBV30 and TRBJ2-5; D unclear. This CDR3 is 13 amino acids long. CDR1 and CDR2 (germline): GTSNPN, SVGIG (reference sequence). V was pared by 2 bases and J by 2 bases, with 9 bases between. This CDR3 reads CAWSYQSQETQYF. The CDR3 DNA follows: TGTGCCTGGAGTTACCAGTCTCAAGAGACCCAGTACTTC.

The chain couples TRBV28 to TRBJ2-4; 9 bases are shared with TRBD2. In germline, CDR1 is MDHEN, CDR2 SYDVKM. J was trimmed by 0 bases and V by 5 bases; bases with no gene match: 8. This CDR3 is 17 amino acids long. CDR3 amino acids: CASSLTSGRLAKNIQYF. The CDR3 nucleotides are TGTGCCAGCAGTCTCACTAGCGGGCGGTTAGCCAAAAACATTCAGTACTTC. The complete variable domain, with remaining parts taken from reference TRBV28 and TRBJ2-4, reads DVKVTQSSRYLVKRTGEKVFLECVQDMDHENMFWYRQDPGLGLRLIYFSYDVKMKEKGDIPEGYSVSREKKERFSLILESASTNQTSMYLCASSLTSGRLAKNIQYFGAGTRLSVL.

The chain recombines TRBV29-1 with TRBJ2-7, with 7 bases lining up with TRBD1. Losses at the gene ends were 5 bases for V and 2 bases for J; bases not matched to a gene: 6. This CDR3 region has 13 residues. Germline values: CDR1 SQVTM, CDR2 ANQGSEA. The CDR3 DNA is TGCAGCGTTTCGGGGCAGGGGGCCTACGAGCAGTACTTC. This sequence encodes CSVSGQGAYEQYF.

V is TRBV15 and J is TRBJ2-4; 14 positions match TRBD2. The CDR3 covers 19 residues. J lost 3 bases, V lost 2 bases, and 9 bases had no gene match. Germline CDR1 LNHNV, CDR2 YYDKDF (reference sequence). The CDR3 is CATSRSGTSGSGGKNIQYF. CDR3 DNA: TGTGCCACCAGCAGATCCGGGACTAGCGGGAGTGGGGGCAAAAACATTCAGTACTTC. Full variable domain (rest looked up from reference TRBV15 and TRBJ2-4): DAMVIQNPRYQVTQFGKPVTLSCSQTLNHNVMYWYQQKSSQAPKLLFHYYDKDFNNEADTPDNFQSRRPNTSFCFLDIRSPGLGDTAMYLCATSRSGTSGSGGKNIQYFGAGTRLSVL.

The chain uses TRBV5-1 and TRBJ2-1; the match to TRBD1 covers 8 bases. Trimming took 2 bases from V and 2 from J; bases not matched to a gene: 6. CDR1 SGHRS and CDR2 YFSETQ come from the germline V gene. This CDR3 spans 16 amino acids. The CDR3 DNA reads as TGCGCCAGCAGCTTATACGGACAGGGAACCTACAATGAGCAGTTCTTC. This encodes CASSLYGQGTYNEQFF. The complete variable domain, with remaining parts taken from reference TRBV5-1 and TRBJ2-1, reads KAGVTQTPRYLIKTRGQQVTLSCSPISGHRSVSWYQQTPGQGLQFLFEYFSETQRNKGNFPGRFSGRQFSNSRSEMNVSTLELGDSALYLCASSLYGQGTYNEQFFGPGTRLTVL.

This clone was picked up one time. The rearrangement joins TRBV13 to TRBJ2-5, with 7 bases matching TRBD1. The J segment lost 5 bases and the V segment lost 11 bases, leaving 8 bases of the junction unmatched. Germline assignment: CDR1 PRHDT and CDR2 FYEKMQ (reference sequence). The CDR3 contains 12 residues. The CDR3 bases are TGTGCCTCGGCGAGGGGGCTTGAGACCCAGTACTTC. Its translation: CASARGLETQYF.

The genes are TRBV11-2 and TRBJ2-1, with TRBD2 matching 10 bases. The CDR3 sequence is 16 residues long. V trimming: 5 bases; J trimming: 0 bases; junction bases outside the gene matches: 4. The germline V gene has CDR1 SGHAT and CDR2 FQNNGV. The DNA for the CDR3 is TGTGCCAGCAGCCGTGTAGCGGGAGGCTCCTACAATGAGCAGTTCTTC. Translating gives CASSRVAGGSYNEQFF.

The gene calls are TRBV19 and TRBJ2-7; D call uncertain. The CDR3 consists of 10 residues. The germline CDR1 and CDR2 sequences are LNHDA and SQIVND (reference sequence). The V gene lost 6 bases and the J gene lost 4 bases, with 4 bases spanning the gap. The DNA of the CDR3 is TGTGCCAGTAGGGCTTACGAGCAGTACTTC. As protein: CASRAYEQYF.

The chain is built from TRBV27 and TRBJ1-1; D is possibly TRBD1 (6 bases). The ends were cut back, 2 bases at V and 0 bases at J, with 7 bases in the middle. The CDR3 runs 14 residues. Germline values: CDR1 MNHEY, CDR2 SMNVEV (reference sequence). CDR3 amino acids: CASSLRGMNTEAFF. In DNA form, the CDR3 reads TGTGCCAGCAGTTTAAGGGGGATGAACACTGAAGCTTTCTTT.

The chain joins TRBV4-2 to TRBJ2-5, with 7 nucleotides matching TRBD2. In germline, CDR1 is LGHNA, CDR2 YNFKEQ. This CDR3 has 16 residues. Losses at the gene ends were 0 bases for V and 0 bases for J; bases not matched to a gene: 4. The CDR3 sequence: CASSQDPGGHQETQYF. In nucleotides, the CDR3 is TGTGCCAGCAGCCAAGACCCGGGAGGACACCAAGAGACCCAGTACTTC.

The V call is TRBV5-1, the J call TRBJ2-6; 10 nucleotides align to TRBD2. The CDR3 consists of 19 residues. The germline CDR1 and CDR2 sequences are SGHRS and YFSETQ. V was pared by 1 base and J by 0 bases, with 7 bases of the junction left unmatched. CDR3 in amino acids: CASSLWPSGGSSGANVLTF. CDR3 nucleotides: TGCGCCAGCAGCTTGTGGCCTAGCGGGGGCAGCTCTGGGGCCAACGTCCTGACTTTC.

CDR3 loop: CASSLASASYNSPLHF. The CDR3 DNA is TGTGCCAGCAGCTTGGCATCAGCGTCCTATAATTCACCCCTCCACTTT. The rearrangement links TRBV5-6 to TRBJ1-6; D call uncertain. The CDR3 sequence is 16 residues long. V was trimmed by 0 bases and J by 1 base, leaving 8 bases between them. Looked up from germline, CDR1 is SGHDT and CDR2 is YYEEEE.

This chain connects TRBV30 to TRBJ2-7; D unresolved. V lost 5 bases to trimming and J lost 4 bases, with 12 bases between them. CDR3 length: 12 amino acids. Germline CDR1 reads GTSNPN; CDR2 reads SVGIG (reference sequence). CDR3 in amino acids: CAWAGSGYEQYF. CDR3 DNA: TGTGCCTGGGCAGGAAGTGGGTACGAGCAGTACTTC.

In its sample, this clone was seen once. The gene calls are TRBV11-3 and TRBJ2-1; a possible D gene is TRBD2 (5 bases). Trimming stripped 5 bases from V and 0 bases from J, with 14 bases between. The CDR3 totals 16 residues. Germline-derived CDR1 and CDR2 are SGHNT and YENEEA. CDR3 DNA sequence: TGTGCCAGCAGCGCGGGTTGGGGAAACTCCTACAATGAGCAGTTCTTC. Residues: CASSAGWGNSYNEQFF.

The V and J genes are TRBV5-1 and TRBJ1-3; D may be TRBD1 (6 bases). The V and J ends lost 1 base and 0 bases respectively, with 8 bases between them. CDR1 and CDR2 (germline): SGHRS, YFSETQ. The CDR3 sequence is 15 residues long. DNA for the CDR3: TGCGCCAGCAGCTTGACAGGGAGCTCTGGAAACACCATATATTTT. It is translated as CASSLTGSSGNTIYF. The whole variable domain, filled in from reference TRBV5-1 and TRBJ1-3, reads KAGVTQTPRYLIKTRGQQVTLSCSPISGHRSVSWYQQTPGQGLQFLFEYFSETQRNKGNFPGRFSGRQFSNSRSEMNVSTLELGDSALYLCASSLTGSSGNTIYFGEGSWLTVV.

A single count supports this clone. This chain joins TRBV7-2 and TRBJ2-5; D might be TRBD1 (5 bases). The CDR3 runs 15 residues. Germline CDR1 SGHTA, CDR2 FQGNSA. The V end was cut by 1 base, the J end by 6 bases, with 15 bases between. CDR3 bases: TGTGCCAGCAGCTTAGGGGGCGTAAACCTGAAGACCCAGTACTTC. This sequence encodes CASSLGGVNLKTQYF.

This clone was seen a handful of times. In nucleotides, the CDR3 is TGTGCCAGCAGCTTGAGGAGTAGCTACAATGAGCAGTTCTTC. This sequence encodes CASSLRSSYNEQFF. V and J are TRBV5-4 and TRBJ2-1; D gene uncertain. Germline V gene sequence: CDR1 SGHNT, CDR2 YYREEE (reference sequence). V lost 1 base, J lost 3 bases, and 8 bases lay in between. There are 14 residues in the CDR3.

This clone has just a few counts. The chain combines TRBV4-2 with TRBJ2-5; 10 nucleotides agree with TRBD2. V lost 1 base, J lost 5 bases, and 13 bases stayed unmatched. This CDR3 has 18 residues. The germline CDR1 and CDR2 sequences are LGHNA and YNFKEQ. The CDR3 DNA reads as TGTGCCAGCAGCCAAGGGGCAGCGGGAGGGCCGAGGACCGAGACCCAGTACTTC. This codes for CASSQGAAGGPRTETQYF.

The chain has TRBV6-5 and TRBJ1-2; TRBD1 is a possible D gene (6 bases). This CDR3 spans 15 amino acids. CDR1 is MNHEY and CDR2 is SVGAGI in the germline V gene. Trimming took off 6 bases at V and 6 bases at J, with 20 bases between the two ends. This CDR3 is CASRPHPGEVDGYTF. In DNA form, the CDR3 reads TGTGCCAGCAGACCCCATCCAGGGGAAGTGGATGGCTACACCTTC.

The chain recombines TRBV4-1 with TRBJ2-7; maybe TRBD1 (6 bases). This CDR3 comprises 17 residues. Trimming took off 1 base at V and 3 bases at J, with 19 bases between the two ends. CDR1 and CDR2 (germline): MGHRA, YSYEKL. In DNA form, the CDR3 reads TGCGCCAGCAGCCAAGTCCTTCGACAGGAAAGAAACTACGAGCAGTACTTC. This sequence encodes CASSQVLRQERNYEQYF.